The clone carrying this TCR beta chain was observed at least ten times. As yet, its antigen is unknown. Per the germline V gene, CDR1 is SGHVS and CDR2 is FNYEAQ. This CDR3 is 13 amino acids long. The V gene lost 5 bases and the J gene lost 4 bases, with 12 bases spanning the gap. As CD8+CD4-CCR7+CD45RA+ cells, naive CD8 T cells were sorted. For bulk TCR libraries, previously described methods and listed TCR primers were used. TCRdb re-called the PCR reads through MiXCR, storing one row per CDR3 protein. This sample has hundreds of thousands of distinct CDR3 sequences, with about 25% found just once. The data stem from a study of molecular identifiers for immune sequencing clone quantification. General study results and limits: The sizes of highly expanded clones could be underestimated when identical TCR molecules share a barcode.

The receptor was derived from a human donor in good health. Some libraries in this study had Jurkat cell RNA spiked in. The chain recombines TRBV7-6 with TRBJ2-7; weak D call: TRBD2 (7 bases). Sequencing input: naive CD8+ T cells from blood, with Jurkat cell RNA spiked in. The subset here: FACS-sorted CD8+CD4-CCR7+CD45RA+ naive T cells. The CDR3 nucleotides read TGTGCCAGCAGCGTAGGGGGGGCATACGAGCAGTACTTC. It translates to CASSVGGAYEQYF.